This TCR beta chain was identified during a study of spatial heterogeneity in lung cancer. At the level of the study: Raw reads showed each unique TCR and UMI combination turning up more than ten times on average.

TCRdb analysed the 5' RACE reads with MiXCR anew, one entry per CDR3 protein. The sample shows approximately 17,000 distinct CDR3 sequences, 15% to 20% of them seen only once. Time point given: blood at routine non-recurrence follow-up after resection. This clonotype counts as medium-sized. The origin of this receptor is a male donor with early-stage non-small cell lung cancer. The sample in question was PBMCs, obtained at follow-up.

Written as DNA, the CDR3 is TGTGCCAGCAGGCCCAGGGACAGTTCCTACGAGCAGTACTTC. It translates to CASRPRDSSYEQYF. This chain uses TRBV13 with TRBJ2-7; 7 positions agree with TRBD1. The germline gives CDR1 PRHDT, CDR2 FYEKMQ (reference sequence). The V and J ends lost 6 bases and 1 base, in that order; junction bases with no gene match: 6. This CDR3 spans 14 amino acids.